These 15 T cell receptor beta chains came from one sample sequenced in a study of T cell responses to AZD1222 COVID-19 vaccine. Assay used: immunoSEQ multiplex PCR; TCRdb lists only in-frame clones, some missing. In the table there are around 83,000 clones, around nine tenths of which are singletons. Specimen: peripheral blood, collected on day 0 of AZD1222 vaccination. The receptors were sampled from an adult in good health.

This chain connects TRBV7-2 to TRBJ2-3, with TRBD2 matching 8 bases. Germline assignment: CDR1 SGHTA and CDR2 FQGNSA. There are 15 residues in the CDR3. V shed 4 bases and J 4 bases; nucleotides not matched to a gene: 7. The DNA for the CDR3 is TGTGCCAGCAGCTCAGGAGTGACTAGCGCAGATACGCAGTATTTT. Translation gives CASSSGVTSADTQYF.

The chain joins TRBV11-2 to TRBJ1-5; D is possibly TRBD1 (5 bases). The germline V gene encodes CDR1 SGHAT and CDR2 FQNNGV. V was trimmed by 6 bases and J by 0 bases, leaving 21 bases between them. The CDR3 contains 18 residues. The CDR3, as DNA: TGTGCCAGCAGTCAAAGGGAGGGGCAGCCCGATAGCAATCAGCCCCAGCATTTT. Its protein product is CASSQREGQPDSNQPQHF.

This chain connects TRBV7-2 to TRBJ1-1; D perhaps matches TRBD1 (5 bases). CDR3 length: 14 residues. Germline V CDR1 and CDR2: SGHTA, FQGNSA. V was pared by 0 bases and J by 8 bases, with 13 bases between. The DNA for the CDR3 is TGTGCCAGCAGCTTAGCGGGGGGAGGGATAGAAGCTTTCTTT. As protein: CASSLAGGGIEAFF.

The chain uses TRBV28 and TRBJ1-4; 8 bases line up with TRBD1. Germline loops: CDR1 MDHEN, CDR2 SYDVKM. The length of the CDR3 is 15 residues. V shed 6 bases and J 6 bases; nucleotides not matched to a gene: 9. CDR3 in amino acids: CASRSGGPPDEKLFF. The CDR3 nucleotides are TGTGCCAGCAGGTCAGGGGGCCCACCTGATGAAAAACTGTTTTTT.

The chain links TRBV5-4 to TRBJ2-3, with D tentatively TRBD2 (6 bases). The CDR3 runs 15 residues. Deletions cut 4 bases from V and 1 base from J, with 13 bases between. The germline V gene has CDR1 SGHNT and CDR2 YYREEE (reference sequence). CDR3 sequence: CASSLDQRGTDTQYF. CDR3 bases: TGTGCCAGCAGCCTAGATCAGCGGGGCACAGATACGCAGTATTTT.

This clone was counted between two and nine times. The chain uses TRBV10-3 and TRBJ1-4; TRBD1 matches 8 bases. Germline trimming cut 0 bases from V and 7 bases from J; bases unmatched to any gene: 7. In germline, CDR1 is ENHRY, CDR2 SYGVKD. The CDR3 is 16 residues long. The CDR3 DNA sequence: TGTGCCATCAGTGAGTCCTACCAGGGGGCGGGTGAAAAACTGTTTTTT. This translates into CAISESYQGAGEKLFF.

J is TRBJ1-1 and V is TRBV5-6, with D tentatively TRBD1 (5 bases). Germline CDR1 is SGHDT and CDR2 is YYEEEE. The CDR3 spans 13 residues. The V and J ends lost 5 bases and 7 bases respectively, with 15 bases between them. The DNA of the CDR3 is TGTGCCAGCAGTCTGGGACCGGCTGGTGAAGCTTTCTTT. This codes for CASSLGPAGEAFF.

The V and J genes are TRBV20-1 and TRBJ2-7; D call uncertain. The CDR3 is 11 residues long. Germline-derived CDR1 and CDR2 are DFQATT and SNEGSKA (reference sequence). The V end lost 6 bases, the J end lost 5 bases, and 11 bases lay between the germline ends. DNA of the CDR3: TGCAGTGCCCCCCTTAGGGACGAGCAGTACTTC. It translates to CSAPLRDEQYF.

The chain links TRBV15 to TRBJ2-1; 7 nucleotides line up with TRBD2. Germline V gives CDR1 LNHNV, CDR2 YYDKDF (reference sequence). The CDR3 extends over 14 amino acids. Losses at the gene ends were 6 bases for V and 2 bases for J; bases not matched to a gene: 4. The CDR3 reads CATRGGETYNEQFF. The CDR3 bases are TGTGCCACCAGGGGGGGGGAAACCTACAATGAGCAGTTCTTC.

The V call is TRBV11-2, the J call TRBJ2-1; D is tentatively TRBD1 or TRBD2 (5 bases each). From germline, CDR1 is SGHAT and CDR2 FQNNGV. CDR3 length: 15 residues. The V end was cut by 3 bases, the J end by 8 bases, with 17 bases between. CDR3 nucleotides: TGTGCCAGCAGCTTTTTTAGGGGCCCCGGGGATGAGCAGTTCTTC. Its translation: CASSFFRGPGDEQFF.

CDR3 loop: CASSGTALRTEAFF. In DNA, the CDR3 is TGTGCCAGCAGCGGGACAGCTCTGAGGACTGAAGCTTTCTTT. The chain carries TRBV7-8 and TRBJ1-1; 7 nucleotides agree with TRBD1. Germline V gives CDR1 SGHVS, CDR2 FQNEAQ. Unmatched junction bases numbered 8, after V lost 5 bases and J lost 5 bases. The CDR3 extends over 14 amino acids.

This chain joins TRBV27 and TRBJ2-1; 8 bases fit TRBD2. V lost 5 bases and J lost 2; bases outside the gene matches: 14. Per germline, CDR1 MNHEY and CDR2 SMNVEV (reference sequence). This CDR3 contains 18 residues. This CDR3 reads CASSPPGAGTRAYNEQFF. CDR3 sequence (DNA): TGTGCCAGCAGTCCACCAGGGGCCGGGACTAGGGCCTACAATGAGCAGTTCTTC.

This chain connects TRBV28 to TRBJ1-1; 9 nucleotides agree with TRBD1. V lost 6 bases and J lost 5; bases outside the gene matches: 10. CDR1 is MDHEN, CDR2 SYDVKM, per germline. The CDR3 has 15 residues. The CDR3 loop is CASREGTGRGTEAFF. The CDR3 bases are TGTGCCAGCAGGGAAGGGACAGGGAGAGGGACTGAAGCTTTCTTT.

This clone was found many times. The rearrangement links TRBV4-1 to TRBJ2-1, with D possibly called TRBD1 or TRBD2 (6 bases each). CDR3 size: 18 residues. Germline lookup yields CDR1 MGHRA and CDR2 YSYEKL. Trimming took 4 bases from V and 0 from J, leaving 19 bases between them. The chain's CDR3 is CASSLTRRRGDSYNEQFF. CDR3 DNA sequence: TGCGCCAGCAGCCTCACGCGGCGGAGGGGGGACTCCTACAATGAGCAGTTCTTC.

The V gene is TRBV11-2, the J gene TRBJ1-1; no clear D. This CDR3 contains 13 residues. Germline V gene sequence: CDR1 SGHAT, CDR2 FQNNGV. V was clipped by 1 base and J by 0 bases, with 3 bases between them. The CDR3 reads CASSLGLNTEAFF. Written as DNA, the CDR3 is TGTGCCAGCAGCTTAGGACTGAACACTGAAGCTTTCTTT. Drawing the rest from reference TRBV11-2 and TRBJ1-1, the complete variable domain is EAGVAQSPRYKIIEKRQSVAFWCNPISGHATLYWYQQILGQGPKLLIQFQNNGVVDDSQLPKDRFSAERLKGVDSTLKIQPAKLEDSAVYLCASSLGLNTEAFFGQGTRLTVV.